This TCR beta chain was captured by sequencing in a study of blood T cell repertoires in COVID-19. Study-level information: The cDNA or gDNA used as material had been derived from T cells, B-cell-depleted T cells, or PBMCs.

The CDR3 runs to 15 residues. Germline CDR1 SGDLS, CDR2 YYNGEE. The V and J ends lost 1 base and 1 base respectively, with 11 bases between them. In the original workflow: Researchers report that nucleated cell counts were estimated from reference gene primer amplification. Assay used: immunoSEQ multiplex PCR; TCRdb lists only in-frame clones, some missing. V and J calls and clone size follow that table, whereas D and trimming were derived from the DNA. The sample has some 310,000 clones, around 87% seen once. Seattle enrolled patients during active infection and tracked them longitudinally. The receptor was derived from a middle-aged woman with COVID-19, enrolled during active disease. Sequencing was performed on peripheral blood. The chain couples TRBV9 to TRBJ1-1, with a possible D match to TRBD1 (5 bases). The CDR3 loop reads CASSVSVTENTEAFF. The DNA of the CDR3 is TGTGCCAGCAGCGTATCCGTGACAGAGAACACTGAAGCTTTCTTT.